This is a list of T cell receptor beta chains from one sample in a study of siplizumab effects on memory and regulatory T cells. Method: immunoSEQ multiplex PCR; TCRdb's copy keeps in-frame clones and lacks some. This table has tens of thousands of clones, over 85% appearing once. Material for sequencing was CD8+ T cells sorted from blood. The origin of the receptors is a human donor in good health. CDR3s include the opening cysteine and the closing phenylalanine or tryptophan. Each record gives: clone size, D gene, V gene, J gene, CDR3 protein, CDR3 DNA. D genes are given only for firm matches. For some rows the clone size is stated as once, few or many, or as a class when expanded; others skip it.

size: -
D: -
V: TRBV7-2
J: TRBJ2-1
CDR3: CASGRPDHNEQFF
DNA: TGTGCCAGCGGCCGGCCGGATCACAATGAGCAGTTCTTC

size: -
D: -
V: TRBV10-1
J: TRBJ2-4
CDR3: CASSVPGLAKNIQYF
DNA: TGCGCCAGCAGTGTTCCGGGACTAGCCAAAAACATTCAGTACTTC

size: -
D: TRBD2
V: TRBV11-3
J: TRBJ2-1
CDR3: CASSFGGSAYNEQFF
DNA: TGTGCCAGCAGCTTCGGGGGGAGCGCCTACAATGAGCAGTTCTTC

size: -
D: TRBD2
V: TRBV29-1
J: TRBJ2-2
CDR3: CSVAGTSGSNTGELFF
DNA: TGCAGCGTCGCCGGGACTAGCGGGAGTAACACCGGGGAGCTGTTTTTT

size: -
D: TRBD2
V: TRBV4-3
J: TRBJ2-2
CDR3: CASSQDDGGRANTGELFF
DNA: TGCGCCAGCAGCCAAGATGACGGGGGGAGGGCGAACACCGGGGAGCTGTTTTTT

size: -
D: -
V: TRBV27
J: TRBJ1-5
CDR3: CASSLSPEQPQHF
DNA: TGTGCCAGCAGTTTATCACCGGAACAGCCCCAGCATTTT

size: -
D: -
V: TRBV13
J: TRBJ2-7
CDR3: CASSSGAYEQYF
DNA: TGTGCCAGCAGCTCGGGAGCTTACGAGCAGTACTTC

size: -
D: -
V: TRBV7-9
J: TRBJ1-1
CDR3: CASSPGAHGMNTEAFF
DNA: TGTGCCAGCAGCCCAGGGGCACATGGCATGAACACTGAAGCTTTCTTT

size: -
D: TRBD2
V: TRBV9
J: TRBJ2-7
CDR3: CASSVGGGNYEQYF
DNA: TGTGCCAGCAGCGTAGGCGGGGGAAACTACGAGCAGTACTTC

size: -
D: TRBD1
V: TRBV4-1
J: TRBJ1-1
CDR3: CASSPEGIGQASEAFF
DNA: TGCGCCAGCAGCCCAGAGGGGATCGGACAGGCGAGTGAAGCTTTCTTT

size: -
D: TRBD1
V: TRBV15
J: TRBJ2-1
CDR3: CATTGTGSSYNEQFF
DNA: TGTGCCACCACCGGGACAGGGAGCTCCTACAATGAGCAGTTCTTC

size: -
D: -
V: TRBV6-5
J: TRBJ2-1
CDR3: CASSYSIGSEQFF
DNA: TGTGCCAGCAGTTACTCGATTGGAAGTGAGCAGTTCTTC

size: -
D: -
V: TRBV5-8
J: TRBJ1-6
CDR3: CASSYNSPLHF
DNA: TGTGCCAGCAGCTATAATTCACCCCTCCACTTT

size: -
D: -
V: TRBV11-2
J: TRBJ1-1
CDR3: CASTDTDGLEAFF
DNA: TGTGCCAGCACAGATACGGACGGCCTTGAAGCTTTCTTT

size: -
D: TRBD2
V: TRBV5-6
J: TRBJ2-1
CDR3: CASSLLASGGLDLYEQFF
DNA: TGTGCCAGCAGCTTGCTTGCTAGCGGGGGGCTCGATCTCTATGAGCAGTTCTTC

size: -
D: TRBD1
V: TRBV5-5
J: TRBJ2-7
CDR3: CASSYGTGYEQYF
DNA: TGTGCCAGCAGCTACGGGACAGGGTACGAGCAGTACTTC

size: -
D: -
V: TRBV5-4
J: TRBJ2-7
CDR3: CASSPTAGDYEQYF
DNA: TGTGCCAGCAGCCCCACTGCGGGTGACTACGAGCAGTACTTC

size: -
D: -
V: TRBV2
J: TRBJ2-2
CDR3: CASSDHLGALESGELFF
DNA: TGTGCCAGCAGCGACCATCTGGGGGCCCTCGAATCCGGGGAGCTGTTTTTT

size: -
D: -
V: TRBV4-1
J: TRBJ1-2
CDR3: CASSQQGPAGFYGYTF
DNA: TGCGCCAGCAGCCAACAGGGCCCCGCGGGTTTCTATGGCTACACCTTC

size: -
D: TRBD2
V: TRBV29-1
J: TRBJ2-1
CDR3: CSVTSGSYNEQFF
DNA: TGCAGCGTAACTAGCGGCTCCTACAATGAGCAGTTCTTC

size: -
D: -
V: TRBV23-1
J: TRBJ2-7
CDR3: CASNHRHLPSYEQYF
DNA: TGCGCCAGCAATCATAGACACCTTCCCTCCTACGAGCAGTACTTC

size: once
D: -
V: TRBV7-6
J: TRBJ2-6
CDR3: CASSPSGGRATGANVLTF
DNA: TGTGCCAGCAGCCCCTCTGGGGGCAGGGCGACTGGGGCCAACGTCCTGACTTTC

size: -
D: TRBD1
V: TRBV9
J: TRBJ1-2
CDR3: CASSGGGLRGGYTF
DNA: TGTGCCAGCAGCGGAGGGGGCCTCCGAGGAGGCTACACCTTC

size: -
D: -
V: TRBV5-6
J: TRBJ1-2
CDR3: CASSSGDGSYGYTF
DNA: TGTGCCAGCAGCTCCGGGGATGGAAGCTATGGCTACACCTTC

size: -
D: TRBD2
V: TRBV4-1
J: TRBJ2-1
CDR3: CASTGRGDNEQFF
DNA: TGCGCCAGCACCGGCCGGGGGGACAATGAGCAGTTCTTC

size: -
D: -
V: TRBV20-1
J: TRBJ2-1
CDR3: CSAVGGNEQFF
DNA: TGCAGTGCCGTAGGGGGGAATGAGCAGTTCTTC

size: -
D: -
V: TRBV19
J: TRBJ1-1
CDR3: CASSGYRENTEAFF
DNA: TGTGCCAGTAGTGGTTACAGGGAGAACACTGAAGCTTTCTTT

size: -
D: TRBD2
V: TRBV9
J: TRBJ2-3
CDR3: CASSVAAGVTDTQYF
DNA: TGTGCCAGCAGCGTAGCAGCGGGGGTGACAGATACGCAGTATTTT

size: -
D: TRBD1
V: TRBV14
J: TRBJ2-7
CDR3: CASSQSGTGPYEQYF
DNA: TGTGCCAGCAGCCAGTCCGGGACAGGACCCTACGAGCAGTACTTC

size: -
D: TRBD1
V: TRBV27
J: TRBJ1-5
CDR3: CASSTVTTGDQPQHF
DNA: TGTGCCAGCAGCACGGTAACGACAGGGGATCAGCCCCAGCATTTT

size: -
D: -
V: TRBV6-5
J: TRBJ2-7
CDR3: CASSYREGPYEQYF
DNA: TGTGCCAGCAGTTATAGAGAGGGTCCCTACGAGCAGTACTTC

size: -
D: TRBD2
V: TRBV5-6
J: TRBJ2-7
CDR3: CASSFGTSGHYEQYF
DNA: TGTGCCAGCAGCTTCGGGACTAGCGGGCACTACGAGCAGTACTTC

size: -
D: TRBD2
V: TRBV7-9
J: TRBJ2-2
CDR3: CASSPHGLAVGELFF
DNA: TGTGCCAGCAGCCCCCATGGACTAGCGGTCGGGGAGCTGTTTTTT

size: -
D: TRBD1
V: TRBV30
J: TRBJ2-7
CDR3: CAGGAGQGFYEQYF
DNA: TGTGCCGGAGGCGCGGGACAGGGGTTTTACGAGCAGTACTTC

size: -
D: -
V: TRBV7-2
J: TRBJ2-2
CDR3: CASSPTREHGELFF
DNA: TGTGCCAGCAGCCCAACTAGAGAGCACGGGGAGCTGTTTTTT

size: -
D: TRBD2
V: TRBV14
J: TRBJ2-1
CDR3: CASGLAGYNEQFF
DNA: TGTGCCAGTGGACTAGCGGGATACAATGAGCAGTTCTTC

size: -
D: TRBD2
V: TRBV7-9
J: TRBJ2-1
CDR3: CASSLVGTSLGEQFF
DNA: TGTGCCAGCAGCCTGGTAGGGACTAGCTTGGGTGAGCAGTTCTTC

size: -
D: -
V: TRBV27
J: TRBJ2-7
CDR3: CASSLWGPYEQYF
DNA: TGTGCCAGCAGTTTATGGGGGCCCTACGAGCAGTACTTC

size: -
D: -
V: TRBV7-9
J: TRBJ1-1
CDR3: CASSPVMGGTEAFF
DNA: TGTGCCAGCAGCCCTGTCATGGGGGGCACTGAAGCTTTCTTT

size: -
D: -
V: TRBV19
J: TRBJ2-7
CDR3: CASSGSSTGTEQYF
DNA: TGTGCCAGTAGTGGGAGCTCCACCGGCACCGAGCAGTACTTC

size: few
D: TRBD1
V: TRBV7-2
J: TRBJ1-2
CDR3: CASSPTTGTGIGYGYTF
DNA: TGTGCCAGCAGCCCCACGACCGGGACAGGGATCGGTTATGGCTACACCTTC

size: -
D: TRBD1
V: TRBV9
J: TRBJ2-1
CDR3: CASSVDRGDNEQFF
DNA: TGTGCCAGCAGCGTAGACAGGGGGGACAATGAGCAGTTCTTC

size: -
D: -
V: TRBV29-1
J: TRBJ2-3
CDR3: CSVEDRWRGTDTQYF
DNA: TGCAGCGTTGAAGATCGGTGGAGGGGCACAGATACGCAGTATTTT